One sample yielded the 8 T cell receptor beta chains listed below, sequenced in a study of T-cell memory formation after mild COVID-19. TCRdb re-called the 5' RACE reads through MiXCR, storing one row per CDR3 protein. The sample has about 150,000 distinct CDR3 sequences; 20% to 25% are singletons. The sequenced sample consisted of PBMCs or a T cell subset sorted from them (not recorded which). These TCRs come from an adult woman who had mild COVID-19 (a few samples of this study predate the infection). Cell type and time point are not known.

This clonotype was detected a few times. The chain recombines TRBV5-1 with TRBJ2-1; weak D call: TRBD1 (5 bases). The CDR3 length is 14 residues. Germline CDR1 reads SGHRS; CDR2 reads YFSETQ. The ends were cut back, 4 bases at V and 5 bases at J, with 13 bases in the middle. In nucleotides, the CDR3 is TGCGCCAGCAGCCCCCAGGGTAGCCACAATGAGCAGTTCTTC. It translates to CASSPQGSHNEQFF. Looking up the rest from reference TRBV5-1 and TRBJ2-1 gives the full variable domain: KAGVTQTPRYLIKTRGQQVTLSCSPISGHRSVSWYQQTPGQGLQFLFEYFSETQRNKGNFPGRFSGRQFSNSRSEMNVSTLELGDSALYLCASSPQGSHNEQFFGPGTRLTVL.

The rearrangement links TRBV5-5 to TRBJ2-3, with D perhaps being TRBD1 or TRBD2 (5 bases each). V was shortened by 2 bases and J by 0 bases, with 13 bases between the two germline ends. The CDR3 has 16 amino acids. Germline CDR1 SGHKS, CDR2 YYEKEE (reference sequence). CDR3 protein: CASSLGLWGSTDTQYF. The CDR3 DNA sequence: TGTGCCAGCAGCTTAGGGCTTTGGGGGAGCACAGATACGCAGTATTTT.

In its sample, this clonotype was seen a few times. This chain uses TRBV5-1 with TRBJ2-2, with 9 bases fitting TRBD1. Per germline, CDR1 SGHRS and CDR2 YFSETQ. The CDR3 is 15 amino acids. Trimming at V came to 7 bases and at J to 0 bases, leaving 4 bases not matched to a gene. CDR3 sequence reads: CASRDRVPNTGELFF. In DNA form, the CDR3 reads TGCGCCAGCCGGGACAGGGTCCCGAACACCGGGGAGCTGTTTTTT.

V gene TRBV7-9 combines with J gene TRBJ2-7, with D perhaps assigned TRBD1 or TRBD2 (6 bases each). The CDR3 is 13 amino acids. V lost 5 bases and J 11 bases, leaving 19 bases between the germline ends. CDR1 and CDR2 from the germline V gene are SEHNR and FQNEAQ (reference sequence). The CDR3 DNA reads as TGTGCCAGCAGCCTACGAGGGGGGCATTCGGAGTACTTC. Encoded protein: CASSLRGGHSEYF.

V is TRBV7-8 and J is TRBJ1-1; no firm D call. This CDR3 is built from 11 residues. V lost 1 base, J lost 8 bases, and 5 bases lay in between. CDR1 is SGHVS, CDR2 FQNEAQ, per germline. The chain's CDR3 is CASSLGREAFF. CDR3 sequence (DNA): TGTGCCAGCAGCTTAGGGCGGGAAGCTTTCTTT. The full variable domain, in which reference TRBV7-8 and TRBJ1-1 provide the parts outside the CDR3, is GAGVSQSPRYKVAKRGQDVALRCDPISGHVSLFWYQQALGQGPEFLTYFQNEAQLDKSGLPSDRFFAERPEGSVSTLKIQRTQQEDSAVYLCASSLGREAFFGQGTRLTVV.

This sequence joins TRBV27 and TRBJ2-7; D is unclear. The CDR3 is 14 amino acids. Germline V lookup: CDR1 MNHEY, CDR2 SMNVEV (reference sequence). The V end lost 2 bases, the J end lost 2 bases, and 10 bases lay between the germline ends. This chain's CDR3 is CASSLRAHAYEQYF. The CDR3 nucleotides read TGTGCCAGCAGTTTACGGGCACATGCCTACGAGCAGTACTTC.

Only a few counts were recorded for this clonotype. The chain joins TRBV20-1 to TRBJ2-5; TRBD2 matches at 8 bases. Germline V lookup: CDR1 DFQATT, CDR2 SNEGSKA (reference sequence). There are 16 residues in the CDR3. The V segment lost 5 bases and the J segment 5 bases; nucleotides outside the gene matches: 16. The CDR3 loop is CSAPEAAGEARETQYF. For the CDR3, the DNA is TGCAGTGCTCCGGAGGCAGCGGGAGAAGCTAGGGAGACCCAGTACTTC.

This clonotype has just a few counts. V and J are TRBV29-1 and TRBJ1-5; D uncertain. The CDR3 loop spans 11 amino acids. Deletions cut 8 bases from V and 6 bases from J, with 11 bases between. Germline CDR1 is SQVTM and CDR2 is ANQGSEA. CDR3 in amino acids: CSIGEGQPQHF. CDR3 bases: TGCAGCATCGGGGAGGGTCAGCCCCAGCATTTT.